The T cell receptor beta chain under discussion was sequenced for a study of shared clonotypes between healthy human individuals. The method was immunoSEQ multiplex PCR; TCRdb's version includes in-frame clones alone and lacks a portion of them. The data contain some 360,000 clones, less than 75% of them singletons. CDR1 SGHRS and CDR2 YFSETQ come from the germline V gene. The V segment lost 2 bases and the J segment 0 bases; nucleotides outside the gene matches: 5. This CDR3 has 16 residues. The sequence derives from a young man in good health. The sequenced material came from memory CD4+ T cells sorted from blood. The subset was: CD45RA-negative fraction. This chain links TRBV5-1 with TRBJ2-7; TRBD1 matches at 10 bases. The CDR3 DNA reads as TGCGCCAGCAGCTTCCTCGGGACAGGGGTCTCCTACGAGCAGTACTTC. This gives the protein CASSFLGTGVSYEQYF.